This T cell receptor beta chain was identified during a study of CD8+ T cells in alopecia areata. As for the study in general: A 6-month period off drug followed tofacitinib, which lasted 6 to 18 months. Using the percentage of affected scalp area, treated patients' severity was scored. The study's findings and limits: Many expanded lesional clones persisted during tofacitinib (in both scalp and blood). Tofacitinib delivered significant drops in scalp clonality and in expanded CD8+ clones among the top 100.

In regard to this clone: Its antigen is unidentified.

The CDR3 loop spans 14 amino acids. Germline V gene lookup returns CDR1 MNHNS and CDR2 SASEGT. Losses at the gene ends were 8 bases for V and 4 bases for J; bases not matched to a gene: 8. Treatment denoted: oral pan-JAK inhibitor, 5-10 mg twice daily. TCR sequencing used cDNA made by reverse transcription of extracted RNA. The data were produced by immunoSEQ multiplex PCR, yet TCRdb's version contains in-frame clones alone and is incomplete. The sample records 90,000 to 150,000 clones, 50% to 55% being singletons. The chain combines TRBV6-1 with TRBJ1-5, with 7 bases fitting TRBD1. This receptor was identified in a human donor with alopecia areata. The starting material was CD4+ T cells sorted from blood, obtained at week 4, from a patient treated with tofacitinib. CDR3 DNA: TGTGCCAGCCTCAGGACAGGAGGGAATCAGCCCCAGCATTTT. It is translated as CASLRTGGNQPQHF.